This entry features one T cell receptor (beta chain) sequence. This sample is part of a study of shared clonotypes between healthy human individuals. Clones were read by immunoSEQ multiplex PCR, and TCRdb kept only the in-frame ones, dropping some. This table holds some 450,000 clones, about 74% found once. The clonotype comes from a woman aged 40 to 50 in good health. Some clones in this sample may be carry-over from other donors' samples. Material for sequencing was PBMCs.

The CDR3 DNA reads TGTGCCAGCAGCTTAGGAGTCGGCAAGACCGGGGAGCTGTTTTTT. Amino acid sequence: CASSLGVGKTGELFF. The V call is TRBV7-9, the J call TRBJ2-2, with D uncertain. The V end lost 1 base, the J end lost 5 bases, and 11 bases lay between the germline ends. The germline gives CDR1 SEHNR, CDR2 FQNEAQ (reference sequence). The CDR3 loop spans 15 amino acids.